The next 13 T cell receptor beta chains were all read from a single sample in a study of identical twins. MiXCR, applied by TCRdb to the 5' RACE reads, yields one record per CDR3 protein. The profile covers some 1,600,000 distinct CDR3 sequences, with less than 40% appearing a single time and about 0.3% taken by the ten largest. The specimen was cord blood. The receptor source for this set is a newborn girl in good health.

A single count supports this clonotype. This chain links TRBV7-2 with TRBJ1-1; 8 positions match TRBD1. The CDR3 runs 15 residues. Germline V gene lookup returns CDR1 SGHTA and CDR2 FQGNSA. V was pared by 1 base and J by 4 bases, with 5 bases of the junction left unmatched. The CDR3 nucleotides are TGTGCCAGCAGCTTAGTCCGACAGGGGAGCACTGAAGCTTTCTTT. Translated: CASSLVRQGSTEAFF.

On this clonotype: A read error may produce the germline difference seen at one junction end. The chain uses TRBV5-5 and TRBJ2-7; tentative D call: TRBD1 (6 bases). Germline values: CDR1 SGHKS, CDR2 YYEKEE (reference sequence). CDR3 length: 14 residues. The CDR3 bases are TGTGCCGGCAGCTCACAGGGAAGCTCCTACGAGCAGTACTTC. Translating gives CAGSSQGSSYEQYF.

This chain connects TRBV21-1 to TRBJ1-5; the table calls TRBD1, which could not be checked here. TRBV21-1 is a pseudogene segment. The CDR3 runs to 17 residues. The CDR3 nucleotides are TGTGCCAGCAGCAAAGCGAATACAGGGGGAGCCAATCAGCCCCAGCATTTT. This encodes CASSKANTGGANQPQHF.

This clonotype occurred a few times. The chain couples TRBV25-1 to TRBJ2-3; D might be TRBD2 (5 bases). Deletions cut 6 bases from V and 6 bases from J, with 16 bases between. The germline V gene encodes CDR1 MGHDK and CDR2 SYGVNS. This CDR3 is built from 14 residues. In nucleotides, the CDR3 is TGTGCCAGCAGAGGTCGGGCTAGGGAGGATACGCAGTATTTT. Protein sequence: CASRGRAREDTQYF.

The chain combines TRBV5-1 with TRBJ2-5, with 7 bases aligning to TRBD2. The CDR3 contains 16 residues. V lost 3 bases and J lost 1; bases outside the gene matches: 9. Germline lookup yields CDR1 SGHRS and CDR2 YFSETQ. CDR3: CASSSTDTSAQETQYF. Written as DNA, the CDR3 is TGCGCCAGCAGCTCCACCGATACTAGCGCCCAAGAGACCCAGTACTTC.

In its sample, this clonotype was seen a few times. The chain employs TRBV5-1 and TRBJ2-7; 9 positions match TRBD1. Germline CDR1 SGHRS, CDR2 YFSETQ. Unmatched junction bases numbered 4, after V lost 3 bases and J lost 3 bases. The CDR3 runs to 14 residues. CDR3 DNA: TGCGCCAGCAGCTCGACAGGGGGGGACTACGAGCAGTACTTC. The encoded protein is CASSSTGGDYEQYF.

The rearrangement links TRBV28 to TRBJ1-5; maybe TRBD1 (5 bases). The CDR3 runs to 15 residues. Germline CDR1 MDHEN, CDR2 SYDVKM. With 8 bases removed from V and 4 bases from J, the gap between germline ends came to 18 bases. The CDR3 is CASSPGAGTNQPQHF. CDR3 in DNA: TGTGCCAGCTCCCCTGGGGCAGGCACTAATCAGCCCCAGCATTTT.

The chain joins TRBV5-1 to TRBJ2-1; D remains ambiguous. The germline V gene has CDR1 SGHRS and CDR2 YFSETQ. The CDR3 runs 15 residues. Between the trimmed V and J ends, which lost 2 bases and 1 base, there was a span of 10 bases. This chain's CDR3 is CASSLSVLSYNEQFF. CDR3 DNA sequence: TGCGCCAGCAGCTTATCAGTCCTATCCTACAATGAGCAGTTCTTC.

This clonotype came up a few times. The rearrangement uses TRBV4-2 and TRBJ2-1; weak D call: TRBD1 (6 bases). CDR1 is LGHNA, CDR2 YNFKEQ, per germline. V lost 4 bases and J lost 0, with 10 bases in between. CDR3 size: 15 residues. The CDR3: CASSRRDNSYNEQFF. The CDR3 nucleotides are TGTGCCAGCAGCCGACGGGACAACTCCTACAATGAGCAGTTCTTC.

This clonotype was seen a handful of times. V usage is TRBV10-1 and J usage is TRBJ2-3; D unclear. This CDR3 contains 16 residues. The germline V and J ends were trimmed by 3 bases and 0 bases, with 13 bases remaining between them. Per germline, CDR1 WNHNN and CDR2 SYGVQD (reference sequence). The CDR3 here is CASSDSWGKSTDTQYF. Written as DNA, the CDR3 is TGCGCCAGCAGTGACTCCTGGGGAAAGAGCACAGATACGCAGTATTTT.

The CDR3 nucleotides read TGCAGCGTTGAGGTTCAGATGAACACTGAAGCTTTCTTT. Its protein product is CSVEVQMNTEAFF. The chain couples TRBV29-1 to TRBJ1-1; D is ambiguous. Germline V gene lookup returns CDR1 SQVTM and CDR2 ANQGSEA. The CDR3 consists of 13 residues. V was clipped by 3 bases and J by 0 bases, with 8 bases between them.

About this clonotype: This clone may be a read error of a much larger clone one base away. The chain employs TRBV5-6 and TRBJ2-3; the D gene is possibly TRBD2 (6 bases). The germline gives CDR1 SGHDT, CDR2 YYEEEE. The length of the CDR3 is 13 residues. CDR3 sequence (DNA): TGTGCCAGCAGACGACTAGATACAGATACGCGGTATTTT. Amino acid sequence: CASRRLDTDTRYF.

This chain joins TRBV6-6 and TRBJ2-3; 11 nucleotides match TRBD2. Germline CDR1 is MNHNY and CDR2 is SVGAGI (reference sequence). After removal of 0 bases from V and 3 bases from J, the junction contained 5 bases not matched to a gene. The CDR3 is 17 residues long. CDR3 sequence: CASSYSYLAGGTDTQYF. Written as DNA, the CDR3 is TGTGCCAGCAGTTACTCGTACCTAGCGGGAGGTACAGATACGCAGTATTTT.